The following is a T cell receptor beta chain sequence with its context. The antigen is unknown. Before any sequencing was done, the ViraFEST assay used viral peptide pools to expand antigen-specific CD4+ T cells. With 10 to 11 days of culture completed, CD4+ T cells were isolated. Nucleocapsid antibodies stayed negative before and after vaccination, showing no earlier SARS-CoV-2 infection. Researchers reported culturing 2.1 million or so PBMC in each well, adding 9 to 10 IU/ml IL-2 and around 9.1 ug/ml peptides. It was on days 3 and 7 that half the medium was replaced with IL-2 medium. This sample was included in a study of vaccination effects on CD4 cells after COVID-19. Findings and caveats of the study: Healthy vaccinees showed cross-reactivity with common cold coronaviruses in only 1 of 255 vaccine-induced clones. The study got few convalescent patients and did not collect any early post-infection timepoints.

The V end was cut by 6 bases, the J end by 3 bases, with 20 bases between. Per germline, CDR1 SQVTM and CDR2 ANQGSEA. The CDR3 length is 15 residues. TCRdb's table, derived via immunoSEQ multiplex PCR, lists solely in-frame clones and lacks some. The sample includes 20,000 to 25,000 clones, 60% to 80% of them seen just once. The material sequenced was CD4+ T cells from PBMCs cultured with HCoV-NL63 spike peptides, taken before COVID-19 vaccination. The chain uses TRBV29-1 and TRBJ1-1; possible D gene TRBD1, 6 bases. The TCR was taken from a human donor who received a COVID-19 vaccine. The CDR3 here is CSVVSSGRGDTEAFF. The CDR3 region has the DNA TGCAGCGTCGTATCCTCAGGGAGGGGGGACACTGAAGCTTTCTTT.